Listed below are T cell receptor beta chains from one sample, sequenced in a study of blood T cells in healthy people across ages. In TCRdb, the 5' RACE reads were re-called with MiXCR into one record per CDR3 protein. The sample shows around 1.1 million distinct CDR3 sequences, roughly two fifths of them seen only once. The material sequenced was blood. These receptors all come from a man aged 18 to 29 in good health. Each CDR3 is given with its conserved first and last residue. Each record gives: D gene, CDR3 length, J gene, V gene, CDR3 protein. The D gene is left open where the match is weak.

D gene: NA
CDR3 length: 15
J gene: TRBJ1-2
V gene: TRBV6-5
CDR3 protein: CASSSLRGTNYGYTF

D gene: NA
CDR3 length: 14
J gene: TRBJ2-1
V gene: TRBV5-1
CDR3 protein: CASSSSTSSYEQFF

D gene: NA
CDR3 length: 15
J gene: TRBJ1-5
V gene: TRBV4-3
CDR3 protein: CASSQHWAPNQPQHF

D gene: NA
CDR3 length: 12
J gene: TRBJ2-7
V gene: TRBV4-2
CDR3 protein: CASSQEGAEQYF

D gene: NA
CDR3 length: 16
J gene: TRBJ2-3
V gene: TRBV4-3
CDR3 protein: CAGSQRRAASTDTQYF

D gene: NA
CDR3 length: 14
J gene: TRBJ1-1
V gene: TRBV6-6
CDR3 protein: CASSGDGGNTEAFF

D gene: TRBD1
CDR3 length: 15
J gene: TRBJ1-6
V gene: TRBV27
CDR3 protein: CASSSGTAYNSPLHF

D gene: NA
CDR3 length: 11
J gene: TRBJ1-2
V gene: TRBV20-1
CDR3 protein: CSAGELYGYTF

D gene: NA
CDR3 length: 16
J gene: TRBJ1-2
V gene: TRBV12-3/TRBV12-4
CDR3 protein: CASSSGAIIGHYGYTF

D gene: TRBD2
CDR3 length: 14
J gene: TRBJ2-3
V gene: TRBV4-3
CDR3 protein: CASSQEGGTSGQYF

D gene: TRBD1
CDR3 length: 13
J gene: TRBJ2-5
V gene: TRBV2
CDR3 protein: CASSLGQVETQYF

D gene: TRBD1
CDR3 length: 15
J gene: TRBJ1-5
V gene: TRBV6-5
CDR3 protein: CASSTGQGTYQPQHF

D gene: TRBD1
CDR3 length: 15
J gene: TRBJ1-4
V gene: TRBV5-1
CDR3 protein: CASSLEGQPQEKLFF

D gene: NA
CDR3 length: 16
J gene: TRBJ2-1
V gene: TRBV11-3
CDR3 protein: CASSSIIGTANNEQFF

D gene: TRBD1
CDR3 length: 16
J gene: TRBJ2-3
V gene: TRBV9
CDR3 protein: CASSVDGTGFGDTQYF

D gene: TRBD2
CDR3 length: 15
J gene: TRBJ2-3
V gene: TRBV20-1
CDR3 protein: CSARDAGGPGDTQYF

D gene: TRBD1
CDR3 length: 15
J gene: TRBJ1-5
V gene: TRBV12-3/TRBV12-4
CDR3 protein: CASSPTGGMDQPQHF

D gene: NA
CDR3 length: 13
J gene: TRBJ2-2
V gene: TRBV29-1
CDR3 protein: CSVDPLNTGELFF

D gene: NA
CDR3 length: 13
J gene: TRBJ1-1
V gene: TRBV25-1
CDR3 protein: CASSDGVATEAFF

D gene: NA
CDR3 length: 13
J gene: TRBJ2-5
V gene: TRBV20-1
CDR3 protein: CSARAPAGDEQYF

D gene: TRBD1
CDR3 length: 15
J gene: TRBJ1-6
V gene: TRBV5-1
CDR3 protein: CASGLGQRDNSPLHF

D gene: TRBD1
CDR3 length: 14
J gene: TRBJ1-2
V gene: TRBV7-2
CDR3 protein: CASSFEGQGYGYTF

D gene: NA
CDR3 length: 19
J gene: TRBJ2-4
V gene: TRBV5-4
CDR3 protein: CASSLTKDGTRLAKNIQYF

D gene: TRBD1
CDR3 length: 15
J gene: TRBJ1-5
V gene: TRBV12-3/TRBV12-4
CDR3 protein: CASSLTDRGNQPQHF

D gene: NA
CDR3 length: 13
J gene: TRBJ2-3
V gene: TRBV13
CDR3 protein: CASSPLGADTQYF

D gene: NA
CDR3 length: 14
J gene: TRBJ2-2
V gene: TRBV5-6
CDR3 protein: CASRGTGGTGELFF

D gene: TRBD1
CDR3 length: 18
J gene: TRBJ1-2
V gene: TRBV12-3/TRBV12-4
CDR3 protein: CATFVSGTGGPTRYGYTF

D gene: NA
CDR3 length: 16
J gene: TRBJ2-5
V gene: TRBV7-8
CDR3 protein: CASSNTLPGSTGTQYF

D gene: NA
CDR3 length: 13
J gene: TRBJ2-1
V gene: TRBV6-2/TRBV6-3
CDR3 protein: CASRQLAGNEQFF

D gene: TRBD1
CDR3 length: 14
J gene: TRBJ1-1
V gene: TRBV6-5
CDR3 protein: CASTSRQGGTEAFF

D gene: NA
CDR3 length: 19
J gene: TRBJ1-1
V gene: TRBV18
CDR3 protein: CTSSPYGRAATGHLTEAFF

D gene: NA
CDR3 length: 15
J gene: TRBJ1-2
V gene: TRBV24-1
CDR3 protein: CATSDSRDTNYGYTF

D gene: TRBD1
CDR3 length: 16
J gene: TRBJ1-1
V gene: TRBV5-1
CDR3 protein: CASSLRTGYANTEAFF

D gene: TRBD1
CDR3 length: 14
J gene: TRBJ2-7
V gene: TRBV7-9
CDR3 protein: CASSLAGQYYEQYF

D gene: NA
CDR3 length: 14
J gene: TRBJ2-3
V gene: TRBV15
CDR3 protein: CATSREAGRNTQYF

D gene: NA
CDR3 length: 13
J gene: TRBJ2-7
V gene: TRBV7-9
CDR3 protein: CASSAQSGHEQYF

D gene: NA
CDR3 length: 14
J gene: TRBJ2-3
V gene: TRBV7-2
CDR3 protein: CASRWGLRADTQYF

D gene: NA
CDR3 length: 14
J gene: TRBJ1-2
V gene: TRBV20-1
CDR3 protein: CSARDPGEAYGYTF

D gene: TRBD1
CDR3 length: 18
J gene: TRBJ2-7
V gene: TRBV28
CDR3 protein: CASSLQVSLRDRGFEQYF

D gene: NA
CDR3 length: 16
J gene: TRBJ2-5
V gene: TRBV6-2/TRBV6-3
CDR3 protein: CASSYSKDRVEETQYF

D gene: TRBD2
CDR3 length: 16
J gene: TRBJ2-1
V gene: TRBV7-3
CDR3 protein: CASSVDGGASYNEQFF

D gene: NA
CDR3 length: 16
J gene: TRBJ1-2
V gene: TRBV4-2
CDR3 protein: CASSHDGQQAIYGYTF

D gene: TRBD1
CDR3 length: 19
J gene: TRBJ1-2
V gene: TRBV28
CDR3 protein: CASSSVTRGLVPSHYGYTF

D gene: NA
CDR3 length: 15
J gene: NA
V gene: TRBV27
CDR3 protein: CASSPSGSAAPEQYF

D gene: NA
CDR3 length: 14
J gene: TRBJ1-2
V gene: TRBV19
CDR3 protein: CASSMDNTNYGYTF

D gene: NA
CDR3 length: 15
J gene: TRBJ1-1
V gene: TRBV7-9
CDR3 protein: CASSPRTVGDTEAFF